This entry features one T cell receptor beta chain sequence. This CDR3 region has 13 residues. The V end was cut by 2 bases, the J end by 4 bases, with 8 bases between. Germline loops: CDR1 MNHEY, CDR2 SMNVEV (reference sequence). This sample stems from a study of blood T cell repertoires in COVID-19. The overall study: Some COVID-19 samples were acute and others convalescent; all came from the United States, Italy and Spain. Sources were T cells, B-cell-depleted T cells, or PBMCs; the material itself was cDNA or gDNA.

Per the original methods: It was from reference gene primer amplification that nucleated cell counts were estimated. Sequenced by immunoSEQ multiplex PCR; TCRdb stores in-frame clones only, minus some. From that table come the V and J calls and clone size; the DNA was used to work out D and trimming. This table has about 490,000 clones, 75% to 90% appearing once. This chain uses TRBV27 with TRBJ1-2, with D possibly being TRBD1 (6 bases). This clonotype originated in a human donor in a cohort sampled during active COVID-19. The sample was peripheral blood. CDR3 protein: CASSLQGPYGYTF. The CDR3 nucleotides are TGTGCCAGCAGTTTACAGGGGCCCTATGGCTACACCTTC.